This T cell receptor (beta chain) was profiled in a study of shared clonotypes between healthy human individuals. General study results and limits: In the sorted subsets, rarefaction showed sequencing was incomplete despite large depth. The authors expected sequencing depth to affect clonotype sharing among donors.

As for this clone: Its antigen is unidentified.

In the authors' workflow: Junction-only sequences without quality scores came from ImmunoSEQ, so filtering differed. Measured with immunoSEQ multiplex PCR; TCRdb has only the in-frame clones, and not every one. The V and J calls and the clone size are those of that table, but D and trimming were determined from the DNA. The sample consists of 2 million to 2.5 million clones, more than 90% of them appearing once. Germline V gene sequence: CDR1 SGHRS, CDR2 YFSETQ. V was clipped by 2 bases and J by 4 bases; unmatched bases: 10. The CDR3 totals 17 residues. V is TRBV5-1 and J is TRBJ1-3; 9 nucleotides match TRBD1. This clonotype originated in a man between 18 and 35 years old in good health. Sequenced sample: naive CD4+ T cells sorted from blood. Regarding subset: CD45RA+ positively selected. The CDR3 bases are TGCGCCAGCAGCTTAGGCCCGACAGGGGGATCCGGAAACACCATATATTTT. Protein sequence: CASSLGPTGGSGNTIYF.